These T cell receptor beta chains were read from a single sample in a study of blood T cell repertoires in COVID-19. Sequencing used immunoSEQ multiplex PCR; TCRdb keeps in-frame clones, though not all of them. The profile shows around 230,000 clones, roughly 85% of them singletons. Material: PBMCs or T cells enriched from blood (not recorded which). Receptors were obtained from a middle-aged woman with acute COVID-19. Each CDR3 is given with its conserved first and last residue. D genes are given only for firm matches. For some rows the clone size is stated as once, few or many, or as a class when expanded; others skip it.

DNA | CDR3 | V | D | J | size
TGTGCCAGCTCACAGGACAGGGGGGACAATGAGCAGTTCTTC | CASSQDRGDNEQFF | TRBV18 | TRBD1 | TRBJ2-1 | NA
TGTGCCAGCAGTGAAGTGAGATCTGGGGCCAACGTCCTGACTTTC | CASSEVRSGANVLTF | TRBV6-1 | NA | TRBJ2-6 | NA
TGTGCCAGCTCACCACTACCGACTAGCGGGGGGAATGAGCAGTTCTTC | CASSPLPTSGGNEQFF | TRBV18 | TRBD2 | TRBJ2-1 | NA
TGTGCCAGCTCACTCCTTCCCCCGGCAGGGGTCACCGGGGAGCTGTTTTTT | CASSLLPPAGVTGELFF | TRBV18 | NA | TRBJ2-2 | once
TGTGCCAGCAGTTCGGGACTAGCGGGGGGAGCACCCTCCTACGAGCAGTACTTC | CASSSGLAGGAPSYEQYF | TRBV27 | TRBD2 | TRBJ2-7 | NA
TGTGCCAGCAGCTCTCTAAACACCATATATTTT | CASSSLNTIYF | TRBV28 | NA | TRBJ1-3 | NA
TGCGCCAGCAGCTTGGCACAGCCGAACACTGAAGCTTTCTTT | CASSLAQPNTEAFF | TRBV5-1 | NA | TRBJ1-1 | few
TGTGCCAGCTCACCACACTATGATCGCCTCTATGGCTACACCTTC | CASSPHYDRLYGYTF | TRBV18 | NA | TRBJ1-2 | NA
TGTGCCAGCAGTTTCCCAGGGAACACTGAAGCTTTCTTT | CASSFPGNTEAFF | TRBV27 | NA | TRBJ1-1 | NA
TGTGCCAGCAGCGTAGGGGCTAGCGGGCCCCAAGAGACCCAGTACTTC | CASSVGASGPQETQYF | TRBV9 | TRBD2 | TRBJ2-5 | NA
TGTGCCAGCAGCGTAGCCGGGACAGTTTTTGGAAACACCATATATTTT | CASSVAGTVFGNTIYF | TRBV9 | TRBD1 | TRBJ1-3 | NA
TGTGCCAGCAGCTACCCGGGAGCTGGGACCGCGAACACTGAAGCTTTCTTT | CASSYPGAGTANTEAFF | TRBV5-4 | NA | TRBJ1-1 | NA
TGTGCCAGTAGTATAGGGGCTAATTCACCCCTCCACTTT | CASSIGANSPLHF | TRBV19 | NA | TRBJ1-6 | NA
TGTGCCAGTGACGTGGGGGGGCGGAACAATGAGCAGTTCTTC | CASDVGGRNNEQFF | TRBV19 | NA | TRBJ2-1 | NA
TGCAGCGTTGGGCCCACCATCCAGGGGTCCGATAGGAACACTGAAGCTTTCTTT | CSVGPTIQGSDRNTEAFF | TRBV29-1 | NA | TRBJ1-1 | NA
TGTGCCAGTAACTCAGGGAGGGTATCCACTGAAGCTTTCTTT | CASNSGRVSTEAFF | TRBV25-1 | NA | TRBJ1-1 | NA
TGTGCCAGCTCGGTCCAGGGACAGGGTTTCTCTGGGGCCAACGTCCTGACTTTC | CASSVQGQGFSGANVLTF | TRBV18 | TRBD1 | TRBJ2-6 | NA
TGTGCCAGCAGGATCTCAGGGGGCTCGGATGGCTACACCTTC | CASRISGGSDGYTF | TRBV2 | TRBD1 | TRBJ1-2 | few
TGTGCCAGCAGCCATGGCAGGGGGCGAGGGAATAGCAATCAGCCCCAGCATTTT | CASSHGRGRGNSNQPQHF | TRBV3-1/TRBV3-2 | TRBD1 | TRBJ1-5 | NA
TGTGCCAGTAGTAGCCGGGACACACCCTATGGCTACACCTTC | CASSSRDTPYGYTF | TRBV19 | NA | TRBJ1-2 | NA
TGTGCCAGCAGTTATCCTCATTCACCCCTCCACTTT | CASSYPHSPLHF | TRBV6-2/TRBV6-3 | NA | TRBJ1-6 | NA
TGTGCCAGCAGCCAAACAGGGGTTGGGATCAGAAGCACTGAAGCTTTCTTT | CASSQTGVGIRSTEAFF | TRBV5-8 | TRBD1 | TRBJ1-1 | NA
TGTGCCAGCAGCTTGGGCACGAGGGCCGGGGGCTATGGCTACACCTTC | CASSLGTRAGGYGYTF | TRBV5-6 | NA | TRBJ1-2 | few
TGCGCCAGCACCTTCAACATCGAGACAGATGGCTACACCTTC | CASTFNIETDGYTF | TRBV5-1 | NA | TRBJ1-2 | NA
TGTGCCAGCAGCTTGGAAGGGGCCTCGAGCGAGCAGTACTTC | CASSLEGASSEQYF | TRBV5-4 | NA | TRBJ2-7 | NA
TGCGCCAGCAGCTTTGATCCGGGGAAGAACACTGAAGCTTTCTTT | CASSFDPGKNTEAFF | TRBV5-1 | NA | TRBJ1-1 | NA
TGTGCCAGCAGCCCCACTAGAGGCCAGCCCCAGCATTTT | CASSPTRGQPQHF | TRBV28 | NA | TRBJ1-5 | NA
TGTGCCAGCAGCGCCCTAGGGGGGGTGGCCTACAATGAGCAGTTCTTC | CASSALGGVAYNEQFF | TRBV9 | NA | TRBJ2-1 | few
TGCGCCAGCAGCCATGGACTAGCGGGGAACTCGGGCACCGGGGAGCTGTTTTTT | CASSHGLAGNSGTGELFF | TRBV5-1 | TRBD2 | TRBJ2-2 | NA
TGTGCCAGCAGTGAAACAGGGGGAGAGGACTATGGCTACACCTTC | CASSETGGEDYGYTF | TRBV25-1 | TRBD1 | TRBJ1-2 | NA
TGTGCCAGCAGCGTAGCAGTGGCCGCAGATACGCAGTATTTT | CASSVAVAADTQYF | TRBV9 | NA | TRBJ2-3 | NA
TGTGCCAGCAGCACCCCAGCGGGGGCCCCCACAGATACGCAGTATTTT | CASSTPAGAPTDTQYF | TRBV7-7 | TRBD2 | TRBJ2-3 | many
TGCGCCAGCAGCACTGGACAACCAAACACTGAAGCTTTCTTT | CASSTGQPNTEAFF | TRBV5-1 | NA | TRBJ1-1 | few
TGCAGCGTACAGATCCGGAACAGGGATCTCACCTTC | CSVQIRNRDLTF | TRBV29-1 | NA | TRBJ1-2 | NA
TGTGCCAGCAGCTTGCATTTCCGGAGCCCCTCCGAGCCCCAGCATTTT | CASSLHFRSPSEPQHF | TRBV5-8 | NA | TRBJ1-5 | NA
TGTGCCACCAGCAGCCCCCAGACAGGAATTGAAATCGAAGCTTTCTTT | CATSSPQTGIEIEAFF | TRBV15 | NA | TRBJ1-1 | NA
TGTGCGGCGGGACAGGGGCGTAACGAGCAGTACTTC | CAAGQGRNEQYF | TRBV7-9 | TRBD1 | TRBJ2-7 | NA
TGTGCCAGCAGTTCCTCAGGGGCATGGCAGCCCCAGCATTTT | CASSSSGAWQPQHF | TRBV27 | NA | TRBJ1-5 | NA